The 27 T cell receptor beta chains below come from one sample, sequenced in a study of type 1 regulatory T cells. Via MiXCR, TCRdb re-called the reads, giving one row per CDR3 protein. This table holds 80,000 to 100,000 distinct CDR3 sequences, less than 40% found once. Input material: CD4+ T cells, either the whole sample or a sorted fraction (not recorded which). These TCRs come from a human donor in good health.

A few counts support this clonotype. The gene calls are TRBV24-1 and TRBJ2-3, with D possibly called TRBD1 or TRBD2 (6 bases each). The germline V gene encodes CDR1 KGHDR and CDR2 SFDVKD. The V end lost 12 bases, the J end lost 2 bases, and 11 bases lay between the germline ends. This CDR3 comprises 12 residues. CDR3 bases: TGTGCCGTAGGGGGGTTCACAGATACGCAGTATTTT. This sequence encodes CAVGGFTDTQYF.

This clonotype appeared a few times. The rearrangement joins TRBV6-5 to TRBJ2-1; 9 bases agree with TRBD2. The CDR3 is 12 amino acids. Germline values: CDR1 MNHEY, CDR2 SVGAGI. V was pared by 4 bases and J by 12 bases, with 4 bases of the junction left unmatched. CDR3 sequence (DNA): TGTGCCAGCAGTTCCGGACTAGCGAGGCAGTTCTTC. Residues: CASSSGLARQFF.

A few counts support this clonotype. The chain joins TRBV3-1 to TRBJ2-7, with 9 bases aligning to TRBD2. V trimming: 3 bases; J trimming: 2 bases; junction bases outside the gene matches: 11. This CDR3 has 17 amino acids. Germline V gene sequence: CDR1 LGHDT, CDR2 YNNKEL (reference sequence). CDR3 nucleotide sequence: TGTGCCAGCAGCCACGGACAACTAGCGGGCCGTACCTACGAGCAGTACTTC. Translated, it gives CASSHGQLAGRTYEQYF.

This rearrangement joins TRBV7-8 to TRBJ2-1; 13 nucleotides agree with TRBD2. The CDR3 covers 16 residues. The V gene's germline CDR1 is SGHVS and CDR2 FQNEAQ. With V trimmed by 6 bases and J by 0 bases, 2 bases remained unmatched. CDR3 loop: CASRWTSGSSYNEQFF. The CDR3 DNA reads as TGTGCCAGCAGATGGACTAGCGGGAGCTCCTACAATGAGCAGTTCTTC.

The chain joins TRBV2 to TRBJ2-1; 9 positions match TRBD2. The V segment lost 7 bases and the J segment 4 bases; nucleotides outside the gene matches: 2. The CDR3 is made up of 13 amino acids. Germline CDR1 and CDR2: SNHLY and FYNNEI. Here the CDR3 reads CASNLAGYNEQFF. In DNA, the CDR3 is TGTGCCAGCAACCTAGCGGGATACAATGAGCAGTTCTTC.

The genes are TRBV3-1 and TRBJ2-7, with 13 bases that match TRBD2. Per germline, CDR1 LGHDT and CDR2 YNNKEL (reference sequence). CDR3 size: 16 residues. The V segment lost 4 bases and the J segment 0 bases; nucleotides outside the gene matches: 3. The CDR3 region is CASSPRLAGGSYEQYF. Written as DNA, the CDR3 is TGTGCCAGCAGCCCTAGACTAGCGGGAGGCTCCTACGAGCAGTACTTC.

CDR3 DNA sequence: TGCAGTGCTCGACAGGGAAGCTCCTATAATTCACCCCTCCACTTT. Translation: CSARQGSSYNSPLHF. The chain joins TRBV20-1 to TRBJ1-6, with 7 bases that match TRBD1. The CDR3 length is 15 residues. Germline V gene sequence: CDR1 DFQATT, CDR2 SNEGSKA (reference sequence). J lost 0 bases, V lost 5 bases, and 4 bases had no gene match.

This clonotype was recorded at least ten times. The CDR3 protein is CSARGDRGLDEQFF. As DNA, the CDR3 is TGCAGTGCTAGGGGGGACAGGGGGCTCGATGAGCAGTTCTTC. The chain uses TRBV20-1 and TRBJ2-1; TRBD1 matches at 12 bases. This CDR3 has 14 residues. Germline-derived CDR1 and CDR2 are DFQATT and SNEGSKA (reference sequence). Trimming at V came to 3 bases and at J to 8 bases, leaving 5 bases not matched to a gene.

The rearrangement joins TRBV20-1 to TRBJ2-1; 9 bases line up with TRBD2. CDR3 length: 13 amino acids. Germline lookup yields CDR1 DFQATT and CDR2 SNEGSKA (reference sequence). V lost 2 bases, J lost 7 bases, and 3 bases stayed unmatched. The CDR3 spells CSARWLAGNEQFF. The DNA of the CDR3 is TGCAGTGCTAGATGGCTAGCGGGGAATGAGCAGTTCTTC.

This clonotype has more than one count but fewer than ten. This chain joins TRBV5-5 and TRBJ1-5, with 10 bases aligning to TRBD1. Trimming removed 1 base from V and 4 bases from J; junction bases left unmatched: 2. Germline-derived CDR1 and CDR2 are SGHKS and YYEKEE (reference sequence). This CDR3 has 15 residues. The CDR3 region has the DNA TGTGCCAGCAGCTTGTGGGACAGGGGAAATCAGCCCCAGCATTTT. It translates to CASSLWDRGNQPQHF.

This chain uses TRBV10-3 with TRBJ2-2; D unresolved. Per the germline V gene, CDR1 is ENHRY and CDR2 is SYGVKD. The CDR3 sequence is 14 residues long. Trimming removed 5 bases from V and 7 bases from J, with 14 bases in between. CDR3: CAISPGPWDGELFF. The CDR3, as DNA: TGTGCCATCAGTCCCGGGCCATGGGACGGGGAGCTGTTTTTT.

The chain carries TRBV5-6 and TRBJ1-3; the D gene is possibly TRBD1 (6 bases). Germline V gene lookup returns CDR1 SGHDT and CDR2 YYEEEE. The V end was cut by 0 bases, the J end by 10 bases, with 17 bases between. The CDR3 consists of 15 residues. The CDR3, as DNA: TGTGCCAGCAGCTTGGCCGCGGGGGCGACGGGAACCATATATTTT. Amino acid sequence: CASSLAAGATGTIYF.

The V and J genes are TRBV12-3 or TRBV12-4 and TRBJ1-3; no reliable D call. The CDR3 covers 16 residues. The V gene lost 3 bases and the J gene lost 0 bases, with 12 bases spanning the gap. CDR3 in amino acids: CASSLGRMSSGNTIYF. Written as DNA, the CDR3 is TGTGCCAGCAGTTTGGGTCGCATGAGCTCTGGAAACACCATATATTTT.

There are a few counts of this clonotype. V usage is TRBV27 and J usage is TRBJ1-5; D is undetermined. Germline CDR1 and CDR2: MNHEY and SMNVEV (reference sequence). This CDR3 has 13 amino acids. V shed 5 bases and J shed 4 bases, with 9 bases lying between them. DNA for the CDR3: TGTGCCAGCAGTGAGCAAAGAAATCAGCCCCAGCATTTT. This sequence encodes CASSEQRNQPQHF.

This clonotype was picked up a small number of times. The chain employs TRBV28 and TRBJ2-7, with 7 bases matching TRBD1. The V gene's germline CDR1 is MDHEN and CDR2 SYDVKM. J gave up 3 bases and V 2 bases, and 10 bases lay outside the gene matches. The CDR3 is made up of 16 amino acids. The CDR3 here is CASSLPGLDRDYEQYF. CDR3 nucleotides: TGTGCCAGCAGTTTACCAGGCCTTGACAGGGACTACGAGCAGTACTTC.

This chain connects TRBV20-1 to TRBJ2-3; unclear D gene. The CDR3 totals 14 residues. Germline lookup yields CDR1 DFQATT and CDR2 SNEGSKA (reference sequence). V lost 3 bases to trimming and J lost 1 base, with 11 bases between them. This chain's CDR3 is CSASSPLGTDTQYF. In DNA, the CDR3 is TGCAGTGCTAGCAGCCCCCTAGGCACAGATACGCAGTATTTT.

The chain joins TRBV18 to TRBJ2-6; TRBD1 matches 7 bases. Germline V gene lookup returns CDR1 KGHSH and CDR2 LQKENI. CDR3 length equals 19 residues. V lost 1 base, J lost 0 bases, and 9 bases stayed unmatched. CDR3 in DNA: TGTGCCAGCTCACCACTCAGACAGGGCACATCCTCTGGGGCCAACGTCCTGACTTTC. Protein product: CASSPLRQGTSSGANVLTF. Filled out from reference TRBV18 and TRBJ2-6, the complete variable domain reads NAGVMQNPRHLVRRRGQEARLRCSPMKGHSHVYWYRQLPEEGLKFMVYLQKENIIDESGMPKERFSAEFPKEGPSILRIQQVVRGDSAAYFCASSPLRQGTSSGANVLTFGAGSRLTVL.

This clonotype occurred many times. The CDR3: CASSFGGTAANYGYTF. CDR3 in DNA: TGTGCCAGCAGCTTTGGGGGGACTGCAGCTAACTATGGCTACACCTTC. The chain combines TRBV7-9 with TRBJ1-2; tentative D call: TRBD1 (5 bases). Germline loops: CDR1 SEHNR, CDR2 FQNEAQ (reference sequence). The CDR3 sequence is 16 residues long. Between the trimmed V and J ends, which lost 3 bases and 0 bases, there was a span of 14 bases.

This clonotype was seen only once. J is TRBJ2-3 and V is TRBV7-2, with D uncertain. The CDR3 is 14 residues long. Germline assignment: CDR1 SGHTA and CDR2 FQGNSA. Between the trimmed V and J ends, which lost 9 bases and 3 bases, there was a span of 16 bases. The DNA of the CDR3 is TGTGCCAGTACGATAGAGGCCGTAACAGATACGCAGTATTTT. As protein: CASTIEAVTDTQYF.

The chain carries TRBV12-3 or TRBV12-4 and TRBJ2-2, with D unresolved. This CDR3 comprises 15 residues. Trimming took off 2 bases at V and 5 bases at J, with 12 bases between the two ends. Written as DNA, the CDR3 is TGTGCCAGCAGTTTACGTCACCTGGGGACCGGGGAGCTGTTTTTT. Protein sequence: CASSLRHLGTGELFF.

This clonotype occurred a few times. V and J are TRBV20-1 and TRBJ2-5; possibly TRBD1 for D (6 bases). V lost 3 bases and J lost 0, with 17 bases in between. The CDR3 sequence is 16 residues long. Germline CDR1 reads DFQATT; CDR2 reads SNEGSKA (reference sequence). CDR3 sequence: CSASSSSGVYQETQYF. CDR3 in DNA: TGCAGTGCTAGTAGTTCGTCAGGGGTCTACCAAGAGACCCAGTACTTC.

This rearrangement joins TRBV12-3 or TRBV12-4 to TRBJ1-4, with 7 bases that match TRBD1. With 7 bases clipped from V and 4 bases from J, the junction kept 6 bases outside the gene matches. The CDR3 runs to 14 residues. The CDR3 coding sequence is TGTGCCAGCACCGCCGGGACAGATAATGAAAAACTGTTTTTT. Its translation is CASTAGTDNEKLFF.

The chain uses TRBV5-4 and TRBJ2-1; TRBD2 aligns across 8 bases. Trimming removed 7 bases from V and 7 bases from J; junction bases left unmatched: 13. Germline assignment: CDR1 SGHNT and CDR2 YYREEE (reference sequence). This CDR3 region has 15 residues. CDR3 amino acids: CASSTFREGNNEQFF. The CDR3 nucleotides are TGTGCCAGCTCTACATTCCGGGAGGGGAATAATGAGCAGTTCTTC.

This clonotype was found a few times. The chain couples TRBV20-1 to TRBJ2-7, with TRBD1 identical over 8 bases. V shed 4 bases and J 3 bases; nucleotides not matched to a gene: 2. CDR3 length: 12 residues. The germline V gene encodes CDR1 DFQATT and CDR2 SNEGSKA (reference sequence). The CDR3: CSATDRGYEQYF. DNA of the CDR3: TGCAGTGCTACCGACAGGGGCTACGAGCAGTACTTC.

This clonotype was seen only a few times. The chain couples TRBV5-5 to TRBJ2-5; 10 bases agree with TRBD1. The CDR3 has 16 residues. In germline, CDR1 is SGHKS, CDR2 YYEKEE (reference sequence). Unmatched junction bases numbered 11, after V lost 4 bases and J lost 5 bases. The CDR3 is CASSLVGTGVMETQYF. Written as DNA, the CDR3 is TGTGCCAGCAGCCTTGTCGGGACAGGGGTTATGGAGACCCAGTACTTC.

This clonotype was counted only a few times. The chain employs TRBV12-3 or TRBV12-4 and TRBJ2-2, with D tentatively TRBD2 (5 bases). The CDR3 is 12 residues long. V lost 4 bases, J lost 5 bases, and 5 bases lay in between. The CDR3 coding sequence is TGTGCCAGCAGTTGGGAGACCGGGGAGCTGTTTTTT. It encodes CASSWETGELFF.

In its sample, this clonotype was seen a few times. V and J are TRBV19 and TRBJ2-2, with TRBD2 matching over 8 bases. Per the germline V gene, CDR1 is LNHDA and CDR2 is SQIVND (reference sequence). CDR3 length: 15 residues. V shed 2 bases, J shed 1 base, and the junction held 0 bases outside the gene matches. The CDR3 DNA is TGTGCCAGTAGTATAAGCGGGGGGAACACCGGGGAGCTGTTTTTT. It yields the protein CASSISGGNTGELFF.